Presented here are 28 T cell receptor beta chains from one specimen sequenced in a study of T-cell reconstitution after alpha-beta-depleted transplantation in children. Researchers prepared the TCRbeta library using unique molecular identifiers, the study reports. TCRdb reprocessed the PCR reads with MiXCR, giving one entry per CDR3 protein. The sample lists about 540,000 distinct CDR3 sequences; around 27% were seen once. The sample here was PBMCs, taken before TCRalphabeta/CD19-depleted stem cell transplant. The receptor set was obtained from a boy in the first two years of life with Wiskott-Aldrich syndrome, due to receive a stem cell transplant.

The table lists this clonotype with a few counts. The chain is built from TRBV20-1 and TRBJ2-2, with D perhaps TRBD1 (6 bases). The CDR3 sequence is 12 residues long. V was cut by 7 bases and J by 4 bases, with 10 bases left in between. Germline V gene data show CDR1 as DFQATT and CDR2 as SNEGSKA (reference sequence). For the CDR3, the DNA is TGCAGTGTTATCAGGGGCACCGGGGAGCTGTTTTTT. Translating gives CSVIRGTGELFF.

This clonotype was counted ten times or more. One end of the junction varies from germline; a read error may be responsible. The genes are TRBV5-1 and TRBJ2-2; D not resolved. Germline V gene lookup returns CDR1 SGHRS and CDR2 YFSETQ. The CDR3 totals 14 residues. The CDR3 nucleotides are TGTGCCAGCAGTTTAGTAGCGAACACCGGGGAGCTGTTTTTT. Its translation: CASSLVANTGELFF.

In its sample, this clonotype was seen a few times. The J gene is TRBJ1-5, the V gene TRBV7-2; D gene ambiguous. The V gene's germline CDR1 is SGHTA and CDR2 FQGNSA. Trimming shortened V by 3 bases and J by 6 bases, and 12 bases separated the two germline ends. The CDR3 is 14 amino acids. The CDR3 region has the DNA TGTGCCAGCAGCTTTTCTGGGTCGGGTCAGCCCCAGCATTTT. Protein product: CASSFSGSGQPQHF.

The gene calls are TRBV5-1 and TRBJ2-7, with a tentative D call TRBD1 (5 bases). CDR1 is SGHRS and CDR2 is YFSETQ in the germline V gene. With 2 bases removed from V and 3 bases from J, the gap between germline ends came to 12 bases. The CDR3 loop spans 14 amino acids. The CDR3 is CASSFFRGSYEQYF. The CDR3 region has the DNA TGCGCCAGCAGCTTCTTTAGGGGAAGCTACGAGCAGTACTTC. Filled out from reference TRBV5-1 and TRBJ2-7, the complete variable domain reads KAGVTQTPRYLIKTRGQQVTLSCSPISGHRSVSWYQQTPGQGLQFLFEYFSETQRNKGNFPGRFSGRQFSNSRSEMNVSTLELGDSALYLCASSFFRGSYEQYFGPGTRLTVT.

This clonotype occurred a few times. The V gene is TRBV5-1, the J gene TRBJ2-5; D is undetermined. Germline assignment: CDR1 SGHRS and CDR2 YFSETQ. The length of the CDR3 is 13 residues. Between the trimmed V and J ends, which lost 2 bases and 5 bases, there was a span of 10 bases. CDR3 DNA: TGCGCCAGCAGCTTTCGGAATGGGGAGACCCAGTACTTC. It specifies CASSFRNGETQYF.

This clonotype was recorded a few times. This chain joins TRBV7-7 and TRBJ2-3; D is unclear. Trimming removed 0 bases at V and 5 bases at J, with 6 bases between. This CDR3 comprises 13 residues. CDR1 SSHAT and CDR2 FNYEAQ come from the germline V gene (reference sequence). CDR3 DNA sequence: TGTGCCAGCAGCTTAGCCCCCCAAGATACGCAGTATTTT. Protein sequence: CASSLAPQDTQYF.

This clonotype was seen only a few times. The chain carries TRBV5-1 and TRBJ2-3; D assignment may be TRBD1 or TRBD2 (5 bases each). Trimming shortened V by 0 bases and J by 3 bases, and 17 bases separated the two germline ends. The CDR3 is 17 residues long. Looked up from germline, CDR1 is SGHRS and CDR2 is YFSETQ. The CDR3 coding sequence is TGCGCCAGCAGCTTGGAGTTGCAGAGGTGGGGGACAGATACGCAGTATTTT. This encodes CASSLELQRWGTDTQYF.

This clonotype showed up just a few times. This chain links TRBV4-2 with TRBJ2-3, with unresolved D. Trimming removed 1 base at V and 0 bases at J, with 8 bases between. Germline V lookup: CDR1 LGHNA, CDR2 YNFKEQ. The CDR3 has 15 residues. The CDR3 spells CASSQASASTDTQYF. CDR3 sequence (DNA): TGTGCCAGCAGCCAAGCTTCAGCTAGCACAGATACGCAGTATTTT.

CDR3 sequence: CASSLTSGRAAYNEQFF. In DNA form, the CDR3 reads TGTGCCAGCAGTCTGACTAGCGGGAGGGCCGCCTACAATGAGCAGTTCTTC. This rearrangement joins TRBV28 to TRBJ2-1; TRBD2 matches at 14 bases. The CDR3 is made up of 17 amino acids. CDR1 and CDR2 from the germline V gene are MDHEN and SYDVKM. Trimming at V came to 5 bases and at J to 2 bases, leaving 5 bases not matched to a gene.

A few counts support this clonotype. This chain joins TRBV5-5 and TRBJ1-1, with D unresolved. Trimming shortened V by 4 bases and J by 4 bases, and 11 bases separated the two germline ends. The CDR3 runs to 13 residues. The germline V gene encodes CDR1 SGHKS and CDR2 YYEKEE (reference sequence). The CDR3 nucleotides are TGTGCCAGCAGCCGGGGTGTATTCACTGAAGCTTTCTTT. Translation: CASSRGVFTEAFF.

A few counts support this clonotype. This rearrangement joins TRBV5-1 to TRBJ2-5; D gene ambiguous. The CDR3 loop spans 14 amino acids. V dropped 4 bases and J dropped 6 bases, with 16 bases sitting between them. Germline assignment: CDR1 SGHRS and CDR2 YFSETQ. The CDR3 spells CASSNGPTRQTQYF. The CDR3 region has the DNA TGCGCCAGCAGCAACGGACCGACCCGGCAGACCCAGTACTTC.

The chain carries TRBV28 and TRBJ2-2; TRBD2 matches 16 bases. CDR1 is MDHEN, CDR2 SYDVKM, per germline. Unmatched junction bases numbered 18, after V lost 5 bases and J lost 9 bases. CDR3 length: 20 residues. The CDR3 DNA sequence: TGTGCCAGCAGTCCCGACACTCCCGGGACTAGCGGGAGGGCCATAAGGGAGCTGTTTTTT. Translating gives CASSPDTPGTSGRAIRELFF.

This chain connects TRBV27 to TRBJ2-2; D ambiguous. The V gene lost 9 bases and the J gene lost 3 bases, with 14 bases spanning the gap. This CDR3 comprises 14 residues. Germline CDR1 is MNHEY and CDR2 is SMNVEV (reference sequence). As DNA, the CDR3 is TGTGCCAGTAAACTCGGACGACACACCGGGGAGCTGTTTTTT. Translation: CASKLGRHTGELFF.

The rearrangement uses TRBV29-1 and TRBJ1-2; D remains unclear. CDR1 is SQVTM and CDR2 is ANQGSEA in the germline V gene. Trimming took 1 base from V and 6 from J, leaving 9 bases between them. The CDR3 sequence is 12 residues long. The CDR3 reads CSVEGQGNGYTF. In DNA, the CDR3 is TGCAGCGTTGAAGGCCAAGGCAATGGCTACACCTTC.

CDR3 sequence (DNA): TGTGCCATCAGTGGGCGGAACACCGGGGAGCTGTTTTTT. This translates into CAISGRNTGELFF. V usage is TRBV10-3 and J usage is TRBJ2-2, with D hard to call. This CDR3 spans 13 amino acids. V was clipped by 4 bases and J by 1 base, with 4 bases between them. Germline V gene sequence: CDR1 ENHRY, CDR2 SYGVKD.

This clonotype has more than one count but fewer than ten. The rearrangement joins TRBV5-5 to TRBJ1-5; D might be TRBD1 (6 bases). The germline V and J ends were trimmed by 0 bases and 6 bases, with 13 bases remaining between them. The CDR3 runs to 15 residues. The germline V gene has CDR1 SGHKS and CDR2 YYEKEE (reference sequence). The DNA for the CDR3 is TGTGCCAGCAGCTTGGAACAGGGTAGGAGTCAGCCCCAGCATTTT. Its translation is CASSLEQGRSQPQHF.

This clonotype has ten or more counts. The J gene is TRBJ2-6, the V gene TRBV20-1; D is perhaps TRBD1 (6 bases). CDR3 size: 17 residues. CDR1 and CDR2 (germline): DFQATT, SNEGSKA (reference sequence). Trimming cost V 1 base and J 1 base, with 14 bases left between them. CDR3 nucleotides: TGCAGTGCTAGAGCAGGACAGCCTTTTTCTGGGGCCAACGTCCTGACTTTC. It codes for CSARAGQPFSGANVLTF.

The chain combines TRBV5-4 with TRBJ2-5; D remains ambiguous. The germline gives CDR1 SGHNT, CDR2 YYREEE (reference sequence). The CDR3 is 14 residues long. The ends were cut back, 2 bases at V and 1 base at J, with 9 bases in the middle. CDR3 nucleotides: TGTGCCAGCAGCTTTCGTCGGTCCCAAGAGACCCAGTACTTC. Its protein product is CASSFRRSQETQYF. Based on the CDR3 plus reference TRBV5-4 and TRBJ2-5, the full variable domain is ETGVTQSPTHLIKTRGQQVTLRCSSQSGHNTVSWYQQALGQGPQFIFQYYREEENGRGNFPPRFSGLQFPNYSSELNVNALELDDSALYLCASSFRRSQETQYFGPGTRLLVL.

The rearrangement uses TRBV28 and TRBJ1-2; the match to TRBD1 covers 8 bases. The CDR3 runs to 16 residues. The germline CDR1 and CDR2 sequences are MDHEN and SYDVKM. V trimming: 7 bases; J trimming: 5 bases; junction bases outside the gene matches: 15. Written as DNA, the CDR3 is TGTGCCAGCAACACAGGGGGTGCCCAAAATCCTTATGGCTACACCTTC. Protein product: CASNTGGAQNPYGYTF.

This chain links TRBV20-1 with TRBJ2-7; possibly TRBD2 for D (6 bases). Deletions cut 2 bases from V and 0 bases from J, with 11 bases between. There are 14 residues in the CDR3. Germline CDR1 is DFQATT and CDR2 is SNEGSKA (reference sequence). For the CDR3, the DNA is TGCAGTGCTAGACCTAGCGCCAACTCCTACGAGCAGTACTTC. As protein: CSARPSANSYEQYF.

This chain links TRBV5-5 with TRBJ2-1, with 9 nucleotides matching TRBD1. Germline lookup yields CDR1 SGHKS and CDR2 YYEKEE (reference sequence). V lost 3 bases to trimming and J lost 6 bases; unmatched junction nucleotides: 4. The CDR3 consists of 14 residues. The CDR3, as DNA: TGTGCCAGCAGCTCCGGGACAGGGAGCAATGAGCAGTTCTTC. Protein product: CASSSGTGSNEQFF.

This clonotype was observed a few times. V gene TRBV20-1 combines with J gene TRBJ2-1; 8 bases are a match to TRBD2. There are 16 residues in the CDR3. Germline V gene sequence: CDR1 DFQATT, CDR2 SNEGSKA (reference sequence). J gave up 5 bases and V 3 bases, and 12 bases lay outside the gene matches. This CDR3 is CSARPRLAFANNEQFF. Written as DNA, the CDR3 is TGCAGTGCTAGGCCCAGACTAGCGTTTGCTAACAATGAGCAGTTCTTC.

The chain uses TRBV30 and TRBJ2-1; D is perhaps TRBD2 (5 bases). The ends were cut back, 6 bases at V and 5 bases at J, with 14 bases in the middle. Germline CDR1 and CDR2: GTSNPN and SVGIG (reference sequence). This CDR3 is built from 13 residues. CDR3 residues: CACNSGLHNEQFF. The CDR3 region has the DNA TGTGCCTGTAACTCGGGGTTACACAATGAGCAGTTCTTC.

This clonotype was seen only a few times. CDR3: CASSLIGTSGTNEQFF. CDR3 nucleotide sequence: TGTGCCAGCAGCTTAATAGGGACTAGCGGGACTAATGAGCAGTTCTTC. The chain couples TRBV11-2 to TRBJ2-1, with TRBD2 matching over 13 bases. The trim removed 2 bases at V and 7 bases at J, leaving 5 bases unmatched. Germline CDR1 reads SGHAT; CDR2 reads FQNNGV. This CDR3 comprises 16 residues. The full variable domain, rest sourced from reference TRBV11-2 and TRBJ2-1, is EAGVAQSPRYKIIEKRQSVAFWCNPISGHATLYWYQQILGQGPKLLIQFQNNGVVDDSQLPKDRFSAERLKGVDSTLKIQPAKLEDSAVYLCASSLIGTSGTNEQFFGPGTRLTVL.

This sequence joins TRBV30 and TRBJ1-3; D uncertain. V was cut by 4 bases and J by 1 base, with 8 bases left in between. The CDR3 is 13 residues long. The V gene's germline CDR1 is GTSNPN and CDR2 SVGIG (reference sequence). This chain's CDR3 is CAWKAGSGNTIYF. CDR3 nucleotides: TGTGCCTGGAAAGCAGGTTCTGGAAACACCATATATTTT.

This clonotype was counted between two and nine times. V is TRBV7-9 and J is TRBJ2-5; no definite D call. Germline V lookup: CDR1 SEHNR, CDR2 FQNEAQ (reference sequence). The CDR3 has 14 residues. Trimming shortened V by 1 base and J by 5 bases, and 11 bases separated the two germline ends. In nucleotides, the CDR3 is TGTGCCAGCAGCTTAGGATCGGGCTGGGAGACCCAGTACTTC. Translated: CASSLGSGWETQYF. The variable domain in full, with the rest retrieved from reference TRBV7-9 and TRBJ2-5, is DTGVSQNPRHKITKRGQNVTFRCDPISEHNRLYWYRQTLGQGPEFLTYFQNEAQLEKSRLLSDRFSAERPKGSFSTLEIQRTEQGDSAMYLCASSLGSGWETQYFGPGTRLLVL.

This clonotype was seen just once. This chain uses TRBV5-1 with TRBJ2-1; 9 bases match TRBD1. The J segment lost 4 bases and the V segment lost 4 bases, leaving 6 bases of the junction unmatched. This CDR3 is built from 15 residues. The germline V gene has CDR1 SGHRS and CDR2 YFSETQ. The CDR3 DNA reads as TGCGCCAGCAGCACTACCGGGACAGGGTACAATGAGCAGTTCTTC. Translation: CASSTTGTGYNEQFF.

This clonotype occurred a few times. The CDR3 is CASSYYHSANNEQFF. CDR3 nucleotides: TGTGCCAGCAGTTATTATCATAGCGCTAACAATGAGCAGTTCTTC. The V and J genes are TRBV6-5 and TRBJ2-1; D may be TRBD2 (5 bases). CDR3 length: 15 amino acids. Germline V gene data show CDR1 as MNHEY and CDR2 as SVGAGI. The V end lost 3 bases, the J end lost 5 bases, and 14 bases lay between the germline ends.